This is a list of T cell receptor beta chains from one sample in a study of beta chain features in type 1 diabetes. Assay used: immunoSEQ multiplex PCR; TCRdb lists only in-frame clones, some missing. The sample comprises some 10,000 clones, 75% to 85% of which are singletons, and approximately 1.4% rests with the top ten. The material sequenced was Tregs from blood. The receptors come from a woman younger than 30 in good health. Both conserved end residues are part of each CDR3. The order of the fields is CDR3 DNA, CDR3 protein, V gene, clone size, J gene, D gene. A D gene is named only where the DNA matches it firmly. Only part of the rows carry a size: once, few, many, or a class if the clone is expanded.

CDR3 DNA: TGCGCCAGCAGCTTCTCTCCAGGGGGCACTGAAGCTTTCTTT
CDR3 protein: CASSFSPGGTEAFF
V gene: TRBV5-1
clone size: -
J gene: TRBJ1-1
D gene: TRBD1

CDR3 DNA: TGCAGCGGCCGGGACTACTCCTACAATGAGCAGTTCTTC
CDR3 protein: CSGRDYSYNEQFF
V gene: TRBV29-1
clone size: -
J gene: TRBJ2-1
D gene: TRBD2

CDR3 DNA: TGTGCCAGCCAAAGTGGGACAGCGAACGAAAAACTGTTTTTT
CDR3 protein: CASQSGTANEKLFF
V gene: TRBV6-1
clone size: -
J gene: TRBJ1-4
D gene: TRBD1

CDR3 DNA: TGCGCCAGCAGCCCGGACAGCTATGGCTACACCTTC
CDR3 protein: CASSPDSYGYTF
V gene: TRBV5-1
clone size: -
J gene: TRBJ1-2
D gene: -

CDR3 DNA: TGTGCCTGGAGTGGGGGCTACTACGAGCAGTACTTC
CDR3 protein: CAWSGGYYEQYF
V gene: TRBV30
clone size: -
J gene: TRBJ2-7
D gene: -

CDR3 DNA: TGTGCCTGGGCCCCGACAACGTACTATGGCTACACCTTC
CDR3 protein: CAWAPTTYYGYTF
V gene: TRBV30
clone size: -
J gene: TRBJ1-2
D gene: -

CDR3 DNA: TGTGCCAGCAGCTCTGGGGTCCGGGACAGGGGTAGGAAGACCCAGTACTTC
CDR3 protein: CASSSGVRDRGRKTQYF
V gene: TRBV11-2
clone size: -
J gene: TRBJ2-5
D gene: TRBD1

CDR3 DNA: TGTGCCAGCAGTCTCCAGACAGGCCAGGGGCACTACGAGCAGTACTTC
CDR3 protein: CASSLQTGQGHYEQYF
V gene: TRBV28
clone size: -
J gene: TRBJ2-7
D gene: -

CDR3 DNA: TGTGCCTGGAAGGGACAGGGTGCGAACACTGAAGCTTTCTTT
CDR3 protein: CAWKGQGANTEAFF
V gene: TRBV30
clone size: few
J gene: TRBJ1-1
D gene: TRBD1

CDR3 DNA: TGCGCCAGCAGCTTGGCCGGGGACAGGGGAGTCCAAGGCTACACCTTC
CDR3 protein: CASSLAGDRGVQGYTF
V gene: TRBV5-1
clone size: -
J gene: TRBJ1-2
D gene: TRBD1

CDR3 DNA: TGCGCCAGCAGCGCGGGACAGTATAATTCACCCCTCCACTTT
CDR3 protein: CASSAGQYNSPLHF
V gene: TRBV5-1
clone size: once
J gene: TRBJ1-6
D gene: TRBD1

CDR3 DNA: TGTGCCAGCAGCCTACAGGGGGCCCCGCAATATGGCTACACCTTC
CDR3 protein: CASSLQGAPQYGYTF
V gene: TRBV5-4
clone size: -
J gene: TRBJ1-2
D gene: TRBD1

CDR3 DNA: TGTGCCTGGAGTGTATTCACGGGGAGCACTGAAGCTTTCTTT
CDR3 protein: CAWSVFTGSTEAFF
V gene: TRBV30
clone size: -
J gene: TRBJ1-1
D gene: -

CDR3 DNA: TGTGCCTGGAGTTCCCGGAGGTTGTACGAGCAGTACTTC
CDR3 protein: CAWSSRRLYEQYF
V gene: TRBV30
clone size: few
J gene: TRBJ2-7
D gene: -

CDR3 DNA: TGTGCCAGCAGTGAATTGGGGCACACTGAAGCTTTCTTT
CDR3 protein: CASSELGHTEAFF
V gene: TRBV6-1
clone size: -
J gene: TRBJ1-1
D gene: -

CDR3 DNA: TGTGCCAGTAGTATTTGGGGCAACGAGCAGTACTTC
CDR3 protein: CASSIWGNEQYF
V gene: TRBV19
clone size: -
J gene: TRBJ2-7
D gene: -

CDR3 DNA: TGTGCCTGGAGTGGGGGGACTAGCCTAAGTTACCGGGGCAATGAGCAGTTCTTC
CDR3 protein: CAWSGGTSLSYRGNEQFF
V gene: TRBV30
clone size: -
J gene: TRBJ2-1
D gene: TRBD2

CDR3 DNA: TGTGCCAGCAGTTGGGGACAGGGCCCCAATCAGCCCCAGCATTTT
CDR3 protein: CASSWGQGPNQPQHF
V gene: TRBV7-2
clone size: -
J gene: TRBJ1-5
D gene: TRBD1

CDR3 DNA: TGCGCCAGCAGCTTGGCGCTGAGAAGACACTTGAACACTGAAGCTTTCTTT
CDR3 protein: CASSLALRRHLNTEAFF
V gene: TRBV5-1
clone size: few
J gene: TRBJ1-1
D gene: -

CDR3 DNA: TGTGCCTGTCTACAGGGTTTCGGGCAGTACTTC
CDR3 protein: CACLQGFGQYF
V gene: TRBV30
clone size: -
J gene: TRBJ2-7
D gene: -

CDR3 DNA: TGTGCCATCATGGCCTTAAGACTAGCGGGAGGAGGAACCGGGGAGCTGTTTTTT
CDR3 protein: CAIMALRLAGGGTGELFF
V gene: TRBV10-3
clone size: -
J gene: TRBJ2-2
D gene: TRBD2

CDR3 DNA: TGTGCCAGCAGCTCTGGACTCTATGCCTACGAGCAGTACTTC
CDR3 protein: CASSSGLYAYEQYF
V gene: TRBV9
clone size: -
J gene: TRBJ2-7
D gene: -